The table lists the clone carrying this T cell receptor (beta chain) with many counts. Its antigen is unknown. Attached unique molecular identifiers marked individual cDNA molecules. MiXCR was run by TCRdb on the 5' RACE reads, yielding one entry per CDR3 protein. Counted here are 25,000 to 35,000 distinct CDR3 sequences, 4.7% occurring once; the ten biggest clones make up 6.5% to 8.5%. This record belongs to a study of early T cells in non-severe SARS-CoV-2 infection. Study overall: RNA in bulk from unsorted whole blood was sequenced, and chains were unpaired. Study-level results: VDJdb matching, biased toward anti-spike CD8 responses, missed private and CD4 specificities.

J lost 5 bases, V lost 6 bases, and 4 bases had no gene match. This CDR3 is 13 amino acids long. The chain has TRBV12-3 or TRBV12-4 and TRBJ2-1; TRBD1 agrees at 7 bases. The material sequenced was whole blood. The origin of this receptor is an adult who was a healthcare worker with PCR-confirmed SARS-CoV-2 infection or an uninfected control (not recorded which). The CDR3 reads CASSPDRDNEQFF. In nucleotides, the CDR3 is TGTGCCAGCAGCCCCGACAGGGACAATGAGCAGTTCTTC.